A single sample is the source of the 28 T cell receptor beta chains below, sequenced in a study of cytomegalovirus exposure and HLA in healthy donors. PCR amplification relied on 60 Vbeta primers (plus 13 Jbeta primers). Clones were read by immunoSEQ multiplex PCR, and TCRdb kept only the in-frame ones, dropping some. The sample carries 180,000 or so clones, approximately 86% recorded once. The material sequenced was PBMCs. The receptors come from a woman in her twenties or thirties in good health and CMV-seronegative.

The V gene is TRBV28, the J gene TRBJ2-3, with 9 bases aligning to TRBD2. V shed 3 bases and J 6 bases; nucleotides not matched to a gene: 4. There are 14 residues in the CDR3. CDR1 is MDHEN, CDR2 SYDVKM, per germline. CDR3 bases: TGTGCCAGCAGTTTTAGCGGGAGTTTCGATACGCAGTATTTT. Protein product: CASSFSGSFDTQYF.

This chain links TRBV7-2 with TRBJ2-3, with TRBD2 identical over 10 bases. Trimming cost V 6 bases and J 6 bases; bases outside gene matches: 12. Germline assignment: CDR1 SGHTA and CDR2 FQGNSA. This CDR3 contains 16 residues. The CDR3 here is CASSLNGLAERDTQYF. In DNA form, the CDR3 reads TGTGCCAGCAGTTTGAATGGACTAGCGGAGAGGGATACGCAGTATTTT.

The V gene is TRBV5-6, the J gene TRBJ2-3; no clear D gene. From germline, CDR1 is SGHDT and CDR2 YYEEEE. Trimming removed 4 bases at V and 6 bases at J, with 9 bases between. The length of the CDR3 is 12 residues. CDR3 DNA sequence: TGTGCCAGCAGCCGTATATCGGATACGCAGTATTTT. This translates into CASSRISDTQYF.

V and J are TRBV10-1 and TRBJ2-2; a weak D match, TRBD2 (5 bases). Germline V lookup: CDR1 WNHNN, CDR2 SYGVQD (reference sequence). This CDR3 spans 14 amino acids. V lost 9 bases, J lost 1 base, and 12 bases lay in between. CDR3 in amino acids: CASTPSGNTGELFF. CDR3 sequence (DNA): TGCGCCAGTACCCCCAGCGGGAACACCGGGGAGCTGTTTTTT.

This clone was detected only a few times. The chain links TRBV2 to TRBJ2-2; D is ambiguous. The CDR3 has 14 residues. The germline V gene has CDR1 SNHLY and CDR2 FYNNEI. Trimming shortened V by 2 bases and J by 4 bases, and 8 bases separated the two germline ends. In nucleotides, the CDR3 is TGTGCCAGCAGTGAAAGACACCGCACCGGGGAGCTGTTTTTT. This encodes CASSERHRTGELFF.

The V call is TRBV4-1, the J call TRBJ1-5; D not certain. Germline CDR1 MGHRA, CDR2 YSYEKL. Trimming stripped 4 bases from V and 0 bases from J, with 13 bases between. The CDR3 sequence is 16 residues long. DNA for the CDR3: TGCGCCAGCAGCCCCCGGGTCGCCTATAGCAATCAGCCCCAGCATTTT. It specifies CASSPRVAYSNQPQHF.

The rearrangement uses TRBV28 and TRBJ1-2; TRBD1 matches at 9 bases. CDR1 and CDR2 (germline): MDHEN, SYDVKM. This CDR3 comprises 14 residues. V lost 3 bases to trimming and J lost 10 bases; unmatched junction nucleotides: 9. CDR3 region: CASSFGTGRINYTF. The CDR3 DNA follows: TGTGCCAGCAGTTTCGGGACAGGGAGAATCAACTACACCTTC.

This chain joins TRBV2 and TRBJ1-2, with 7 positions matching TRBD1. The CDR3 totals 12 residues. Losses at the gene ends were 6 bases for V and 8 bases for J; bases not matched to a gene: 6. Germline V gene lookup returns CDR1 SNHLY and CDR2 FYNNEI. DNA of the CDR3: TGTGCCAGCAGAAAGGGGGCAGAAGGCTACACCTTC. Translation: CASRKGAEGYTF.

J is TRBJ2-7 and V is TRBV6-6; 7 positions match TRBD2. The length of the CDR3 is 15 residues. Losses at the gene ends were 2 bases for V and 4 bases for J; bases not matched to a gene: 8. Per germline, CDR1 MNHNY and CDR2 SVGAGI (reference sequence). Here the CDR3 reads CASSYNGGRRYEQYF. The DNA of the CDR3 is TGTGCCAGCAGTTACAACGGCGGGAGAAGATACGAGCAGTACTTC.

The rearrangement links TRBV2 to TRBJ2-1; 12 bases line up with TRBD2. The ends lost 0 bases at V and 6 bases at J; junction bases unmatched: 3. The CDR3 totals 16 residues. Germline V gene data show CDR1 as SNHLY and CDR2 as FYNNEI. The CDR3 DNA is TGTGCCAGCAGTGAAGCGTCTAGCGGGGGGGTCAATGAGCAGTTCTTC. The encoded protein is CASSEASSGGVNEQFF.

The CDR3 reads CASSSGQGGYEQYF. CDR3 DNA sequence: TGTGCCAGTAGTTCGGGACAGGGAGGCTACGAGCAGTACTTC. This sequence joins TRBV19 and TRBJ2-7; 9 positions agree with TRBD1. With V trimmed by 5 bases and J by 3 bases, 5 bases remained unmatched. The germline V gene has CDR1 LNHDA and CDR2 SQIVND (reference sequence). This CDR3 is 14 amino acids long.

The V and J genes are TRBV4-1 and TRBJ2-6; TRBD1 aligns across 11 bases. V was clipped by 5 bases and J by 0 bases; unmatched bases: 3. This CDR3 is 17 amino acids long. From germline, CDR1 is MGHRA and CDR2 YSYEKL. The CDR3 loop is CASSRDRGNSGANVLTF. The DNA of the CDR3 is TGCGCCAGCAGCAGGGACAGGGGGAACTCTGGGGCCAACGTCCTGACTTTC.

CDR3 DNA: TGTGCCAGCAGCTCCCGACTAGCGGGAGGCGATGAGCAGTTCTTC. This codes for CASSSRLAGGDEQFF. The gene calls are TRBV7-8 and TRBJ2-1; 13 bases agree with TRBD2. V lost 4 bases, J lost 8 bases, and 5 bases stayed unmatched. The CDR3 length is 15 residues. CDR1 is SGHVS, CDR2 FQNEAQ, per germline.

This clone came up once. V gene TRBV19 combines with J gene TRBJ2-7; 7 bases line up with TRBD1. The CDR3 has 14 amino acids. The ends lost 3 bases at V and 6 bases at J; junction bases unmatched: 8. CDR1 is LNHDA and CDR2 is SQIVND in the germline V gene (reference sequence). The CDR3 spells CASSITGTVPEQYF. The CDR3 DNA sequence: TGTGCCAGTAGTATCACCGGGACAGTCCCCGAGCAGTACTTC.

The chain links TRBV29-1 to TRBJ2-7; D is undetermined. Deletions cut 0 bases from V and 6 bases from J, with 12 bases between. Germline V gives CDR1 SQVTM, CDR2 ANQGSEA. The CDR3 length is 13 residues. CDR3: CSVEDQVLGEQYF. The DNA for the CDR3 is TGCAGCGTTGAAGATCAGGTTTTGGGCGAGCAGTACTTC.

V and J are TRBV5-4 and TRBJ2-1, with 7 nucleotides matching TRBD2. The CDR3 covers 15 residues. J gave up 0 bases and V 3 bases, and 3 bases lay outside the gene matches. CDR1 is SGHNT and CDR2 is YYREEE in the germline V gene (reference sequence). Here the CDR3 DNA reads TGTGCCAGCAGCTACGGGGGGAGCTCCTACAATGAGCAGTTCTTC. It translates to CASSYGGSSYNEQFF.

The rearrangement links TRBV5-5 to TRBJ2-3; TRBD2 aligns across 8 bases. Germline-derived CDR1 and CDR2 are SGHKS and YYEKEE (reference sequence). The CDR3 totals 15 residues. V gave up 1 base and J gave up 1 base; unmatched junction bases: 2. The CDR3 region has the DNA TGTGCCAGCAGCTTGACGACTAGCGGCACAGATACGCAGTATTTT. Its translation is CASSLTTSGTDTQYF.

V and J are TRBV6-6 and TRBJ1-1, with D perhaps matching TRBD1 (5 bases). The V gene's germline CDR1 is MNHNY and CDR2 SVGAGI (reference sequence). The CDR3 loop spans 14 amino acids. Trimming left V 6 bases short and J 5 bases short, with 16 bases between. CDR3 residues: CASRPFGGGTEAFF. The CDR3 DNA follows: TGTGCCAGCAGACCCTTTGGGGGAGGGACTGAAGCTTTCTTT.

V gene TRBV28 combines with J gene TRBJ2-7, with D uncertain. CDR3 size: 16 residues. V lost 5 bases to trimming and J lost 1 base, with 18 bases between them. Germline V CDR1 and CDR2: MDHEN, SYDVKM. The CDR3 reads CASSPYTGFLSYEQYF. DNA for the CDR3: TGTGCCAGCAGTCCTTACACCGGGTTTCTTTCCTACGAGCAGTACTTC.

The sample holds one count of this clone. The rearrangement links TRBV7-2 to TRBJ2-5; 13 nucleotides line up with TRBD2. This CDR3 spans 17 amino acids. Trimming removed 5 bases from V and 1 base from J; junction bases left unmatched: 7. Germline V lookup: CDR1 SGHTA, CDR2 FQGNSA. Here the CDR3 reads CASSPSTSGGPQETQYF. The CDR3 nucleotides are TGTGCCAGCAGCCCCTCGACTAGCGGGGGGCCCCAAGAGACCCAGTACTTC.

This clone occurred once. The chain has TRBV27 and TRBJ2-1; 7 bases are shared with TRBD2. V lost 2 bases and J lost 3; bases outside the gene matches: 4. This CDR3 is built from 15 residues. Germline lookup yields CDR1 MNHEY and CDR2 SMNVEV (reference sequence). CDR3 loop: CASSLRLAVYNEQFF. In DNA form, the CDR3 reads TGTGCCAGCAGTTTAAGGCTAGCGGTCTACAATGAGCAGTTCTTC.

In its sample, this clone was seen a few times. The CDR3 is CASRWGGGYEQYF. The CDR3 DNA sequence: TGTGCCAGCAGATGGGGCGGGGGCTACGAGCAGTACTTC. V is TRBV2 and J is TRBJ2-7; 7 positions agree with TRBD2. Per the germline V gene, CDR1 is SNHLY and CDR2 is FYNNEI. V lost 6 bases and J lost 3; bases outside the gene matches: 5. CDR3 size: 13 residues.

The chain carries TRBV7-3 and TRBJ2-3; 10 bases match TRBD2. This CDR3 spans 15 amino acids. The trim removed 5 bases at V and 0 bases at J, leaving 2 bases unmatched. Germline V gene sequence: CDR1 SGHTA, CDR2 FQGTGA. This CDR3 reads CASSRAGGSTDTQYF. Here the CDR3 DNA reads TGTGCCAGCAGCCGAGCGGGGGGGAGCACAGATACGCAGTATTTT.

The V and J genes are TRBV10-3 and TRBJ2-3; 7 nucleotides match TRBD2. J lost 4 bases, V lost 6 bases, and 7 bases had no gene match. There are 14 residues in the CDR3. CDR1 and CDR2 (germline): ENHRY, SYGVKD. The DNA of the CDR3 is TGTGCCATCAGCGAGGCGGGAGTCCCAGATACGCAGTATTTT. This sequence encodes CAISEAGVPDTQYF.

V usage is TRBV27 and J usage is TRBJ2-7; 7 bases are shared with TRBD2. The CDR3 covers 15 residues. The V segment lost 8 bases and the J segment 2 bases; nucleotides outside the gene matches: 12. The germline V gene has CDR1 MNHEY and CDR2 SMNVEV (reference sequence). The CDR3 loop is CASQTRWEGTYEQYF. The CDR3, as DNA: TGTGCCAGCCAGACTAGGTGGGAGGGAACCTACGAGCAGTACTTC.

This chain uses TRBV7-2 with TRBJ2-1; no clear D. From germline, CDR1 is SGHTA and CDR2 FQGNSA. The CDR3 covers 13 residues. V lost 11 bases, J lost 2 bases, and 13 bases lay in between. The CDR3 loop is CASLPDTYNEQFF. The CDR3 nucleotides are TGTGCCTCCCTTCCCGACACCTACAATGAGCAGTTCTTC.

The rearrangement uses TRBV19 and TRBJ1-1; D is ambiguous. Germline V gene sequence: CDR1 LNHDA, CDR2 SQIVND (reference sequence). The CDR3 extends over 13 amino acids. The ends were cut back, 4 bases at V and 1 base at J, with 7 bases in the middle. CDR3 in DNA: TGTGCCAGTAGTAGTAACACGAACACTGAAGCTTTCTTT. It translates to CASSSNTNTEAFF.

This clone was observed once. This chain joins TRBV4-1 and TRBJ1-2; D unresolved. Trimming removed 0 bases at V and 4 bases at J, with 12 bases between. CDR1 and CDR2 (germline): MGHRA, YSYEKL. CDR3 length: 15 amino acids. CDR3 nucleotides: TGCGCCAGCAGCCAAGAATTGCGGGTAGTCTATGGCTACACCTTC. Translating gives CASSQELRVVYGYTF.